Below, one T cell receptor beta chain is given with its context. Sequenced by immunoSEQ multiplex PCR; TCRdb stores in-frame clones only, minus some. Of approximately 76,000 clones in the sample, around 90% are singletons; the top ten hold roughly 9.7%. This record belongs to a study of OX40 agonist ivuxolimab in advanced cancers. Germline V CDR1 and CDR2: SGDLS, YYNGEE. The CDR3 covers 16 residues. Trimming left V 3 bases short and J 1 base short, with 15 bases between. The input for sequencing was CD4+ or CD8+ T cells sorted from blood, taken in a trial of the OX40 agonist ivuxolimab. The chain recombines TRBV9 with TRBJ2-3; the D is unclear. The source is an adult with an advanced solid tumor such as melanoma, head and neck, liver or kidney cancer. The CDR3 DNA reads TGTGCCAGCAGCGGAAATCTCCAGCTGGGCACAGATACGCAGTATTTT. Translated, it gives CASSGNLQLGTDTQYF.